This is a list of T cell receptor beta chains from one sample in a study of spatial heterogeneity in lung cancer. TCRdb ran MiXCR on the 5' RACE reads and lists one entry per CDR3 protein. The sample includes approximately 450 distinct CDR3 sequences, 20% to 25% of them seen just once. This sample comprised normal lung tissue next to the tumor, obtained at surgery. These receptors all come from a male donor with early-stage non-small cell lung cancer. The CDR3 runs from the conserved cysteine through the conserved F or W. Fields, in order: D gene, CDR3 length, V gene, J gene, clone size, CDR3 protein, CDR3 DNA. D genes are given only for firm matches. Expanded clones get a size class; other rows say once, few or many, or leave the size out.

TRBD2	20	TRBV7-3	TRBJ2-2	large	CASSLTGGDAAGTNTGELFF	TGTGCCAGCAGCTTAACGGGAGGGGATGCAGCGGGGACGAACACCGGGGAGCTGTTTTTT
TRBD2	14	TRBV7-2	TRBJ2-1	medium-sized	CASSPRTSGKEQFF	TGTGCCAGCAGCCCGAGGACTAGCGGGAAAGAGCAGTTCTTC
.	13	TRBV3-1	TRBJ1-1	medium-sized	CASSRKVNTEAFF	TGTGCCAGCAGCCGGAAAGTGAACACTGAAGCTTTCTTT
.	13	TRBV27	TRBJ2-1	hyperexpanded	CASSLGSIHEQFF	TGTGCCAGCAGTTTGGGGAGCATCCATGAGCAGTTCTTC
.	15	TRBV19	TRBJ2-1	large	CASSDQAGLYNEQFF	TGTGCCAGTAGTGATCAAGCGGGCCTCTACAATGAGCAGTTCTTC
.	17	TRBV12-2	TRBJ2-4	large	CASRPQQRDRDGYIQYF	TGTGCAAGTCGCCCCCAACAACGCGACAGGGATGGATACATTCAGTACTTC
.	15	TRBV5-1	TRBJ2-7	many	CASSTLGGSSYEQYF	TGCGCCAGCAGCACACTGGGGGGCAGCTCCTACGAGCAGTACTTC
.	17	TRBV5-1	TRBJ2-1	hyperexpanded	CASSAWGPQSSYNEQFF	TGCGCCAGCAGCGCGTGGGGACCCCAGAGCTCCTACAATGAGCAGTTCTTC
TRBD1	17	TRBV7-2	TRBJ2-5	.	CASSTRTGGFRIETQYF	TGTGCCAGCAGCACACGGACAGGGGGCTTTCGAATCGAGACCCAGTACTTC
TRBD2	15	TRBV6-2/TRBV6-3	TRBJ2-3	few	CASTPLAGGRDTQYF	TGTGCCAGCACTCCACTAGCGGGGGGCCGAGATACGCAGTATTTT
.	15	TRBV7-2	TRBJ2-7	few	CASSFRSGGSYEQYF	TGTGCCAGCAGCTTCCGGTCCGGGGGATCCTACGAGCAGTACTTC
.	15	TRBV27	TRBJ2-2	.	CASSAGGPNTGELFF	TGTGCCAGCAGTGCCGGGGGGCCGAACACCGGGGAGCTGTTTTTT
.	15	TRBV28	TRBJ1-6	large	CASSPPTGNNSPLHF	TGTGCCAGCAGCCCACCAACAGGGAATAATTCACCCCTCCACTTT
.	15	TRBV19	TRBJ2-4	large	CASSKGSVYENIQYF	TGTGCCAGTAGTAAAGGCAGCGTTTACGAAAACATTCAGTACTTC
.	15	TRBV5-6	TRBJ2-1	.	CASSHFGGNNNEQFF	TGTGCCAGCAGCCATTTTGGAGGGAACAACAATGAGCAGTTCTTC
TRBD1	14	TRBV6-1	TRBJ2-7	.	CASSEDRGPYEQYF	TGTGCCAGCAGTGAGGACAGGGGGCCCTACGAGCAGTACTTC
TRBD2	16	TRBV5-1	TRBJ2-1	.	CASSPRLAGGRNEQFF	TGCGCCAGCAGCCCACGACTAGCGGGGGGTCGGAATGAGCAGTTCTTC
TRBD1	13	TRBV7-2	TRBJ1-1	.	CASSSDRGSEAFF	TGTGCCAGCAGCTCAGACAGGGGTTCTGAAGCTTTCTTT
.	17	TRBV27	TRBJ1-5	large	CASSLYGAGSGNQPQHF	TGTGCCAGCAGTTTATACGGGGCAGGGAGTGGCAATCAGCCCCAGCATTTT
.	13	TRBV5-6	TRBJ2-5	once	CASSLLARETQYF	TGTGCCAGCAGCTTGCTTGCGCGAGAGACCCAGTACTTC
TRBD2	17	TRBV6-5	TRBJ2-3	medium-sized	CASSWGLAGGVTDTQYF	TGTGCCAGCAGTTGGGGACTAGCGGGGGGGGTCACAGATACGCAGTATTTT
.	14	TRBV11-2	TRBJ2-5	.	CASSPDVYQETQYF	TGTGCCAGCAGCCCGGACGTCTACCAAGAGACCCAGTACTTC
.	11	TRBV5-4	TRBJ2-1	.	CASSLVTEQFF	TGTGCCAGCAGCCTCGTTACGGAGCAGTTCTTC
.	14	TRBV4-3	TRBJ2-6	.	CASSDTRGANVLTF	TGCGCCAGCAGCGACACACGTGGGGCCAACGTCCTGACTTTC
.	13	TRBV7-9	TRBJ1-5	medium-sized	CASSQNPGQPQHF	TGTGCCAGCAGCCAAAATCCAGGTCAGCCCCAGCATTTT
.	14	TRBV2	TRBJ2-1	few	CARSSGTYNNEQFF	TGTGCCAGATCCTCAGGGACGTATAACAATGAGCAGTTCTTC
TRBD2	14	TRBV20-1	TRBJ2-5	large	CSARGTRGKETQYF	TGCAGTGCTAGAGGGACTAGGGGCAAAGAGACCCAGTACTTC
.	15	TRBV3-1	TRBJ1-1	medium-sized	CASSHRAAQNTEAFF	TGTGCCAGCAGCCATCGGGCGGCCCAGAACACTGAAGCTTTCTTT
TRBD1	16	TRBV6-4	TRBJ1-2	hyperexpanded	CASSDGTGENNYGYTF	TGTGCCAGCAGTGACGGGACAGGGGAAAATAACTATGGCTACACCTTC
.	13	TRBV11-1	TRBJ2-5	medium-sized	CASSFGLQETQYF	TGTGCCAGCAGCTTCGGACTTCAAGAGACCCAGTACTTC
.	14	TRBV9	TRBJ2-1	few	CASSVARGGNEQFF	TGTGCCAGCAGCGTAGCTAGAGGAGGCAATGAGCAGTTCTTC
.	15	TRBV5-1	TRBJ2-5	.	CASSLGRGSQETQYF	TGCGCCAGCAGCCTTGGAAGGGGCTCCCAAGAGACCCAGTACTTC
.	11	TRBV28	TRBJ2-1	many	CASGERPEQFF	TGTGCCAGCGGGGAGAGGCCTGAGCAGTTCTTC
.	13	TRBV5-1	TRBJ1-2	few	CASSLGAGDGYTF	TGCGCCAGCAGCTTGGGAGCAGGGGATGGCTACACCTTC
.	15	TRBV7-2	TRBJ2-3	.	CASRPGARNADTQYF	TGTGCCAGCAGGCCGGGGGCGAGGAACGCAGATACGCAGTATTTT
TRBD1	15	TRBV9	TRBJ2-1	medium-sized	CASSGRTGGSVEQFF	TGTGCCAGCAGCGGCCGGACAGGGGGTTCAGTTGAGCAGTTCTTC
.	14	TRBV6-2/TRBV6-3	TRBJ2-3	large	CASTPSGGADTQYF	TGTGCCAGCACCCCGTCGGGGGGCGCAGATACGCAGTATTTT
.	14	TRBV10-3	TRBJ2-2	few	CAISESRSAGELFF	TGTGCCATCAGTGAGTCGAGAAGCGCCGGGGAGCTGTTTTTT
.	14	TRBV19	TRBJ1-2	hyperexpanded	CASSTTGDTYGYTF	TGTGCCAGTTCTACGACGGGGGATACTTATGGCTACACCTTC
TRBD1	15	TRBV6-5	TRBJ2-1	.	CASSYVQTGNNEQFF	TGTGCCAGCAGTTACGTTCAGACAGGGAACAATGAGCAGTTCTTC
.	14	TRBV4-3	TRBJ1-2	.	CASSQDRGPYGYTF	TGCGCCAGCAGCCAAGACAGGGGTCCCTATGGCTACACCTTC
TRBD2	15	TRBV11-2	TRBJ2-1	large	CASSPRIGGGNEQFF	TGTGCCAGCAGCCCCCGAATCGGGGGGGGGAATGAGCAGTTCTTC
.	15	TRBV12-3/TRBV12-4	TRBJ2-2	.	CASSLAGVLIGELFF	TGTGCCAGCAGTTTAGCGGGGGTGCTAATCGGGGAGCTGTTTTTT
TRBD1	17	TRBV4-2	TRBJ1-3	.	CASSQGGRQGLGNTIYF	TGTGCCAGCAGCCAAGGGGGCCGACAGGGACTGGGAAACACCATATATTTT
.	15	TRBV5-6	TRBJ2-5	large	CASSSARRNKETQYF	TGTGCCAGCAGCTCCGCCAGGAGAAATAAAGAGACCCAGTACTTC
.	12	TRBV2	TRBJ1-5	hyperexpanded	CASSGGNQPQHF	TGTGCCAGCAGTGGGGGAAATCAGCCCCAGCATTTT
TRBD2	15	TRBV19	TRBJ2-7	.	CATSSRAGVSYEQYF	TGTGCCACCTCGAGTAGAGCGGGGGTCTCCTACGAGCAGTACTTC
TRBD1	17	TRBV4-2	TRBJ2-6	large	CASSREQGASGANVLTF	TGTGCCAGCAGCCGAGAACAGGGGGCTTCTGGGGCCAACGTCCTGACTTTC